One and the same sample provided the 24 T cell receptor beta chains below, sequenced in a study of CD8 T cells in ankylosing spondylitis. Their specific antigens are unknown. TCRdb called the 5' RACE reads again in MiXCR, with one record for every CDR3 protein. The sample records some 840,000 distinct CDR3 sequences, 12% being singletons. Study-level findings and limits: What appeared characteristic of ankylosing spondylitis blood was a TCR beta motif of under 10 highly homologous variants.

The sequenced material came from blood, either unsorted or a sorted T cell fraction (not recorded which). The receptor set was obtained from a male donor with ankylosing spondylitis.

The genes are TRBV6-2 or TRBV6-3 and TRBJ2-1; 7 positions agree with TRBD2. The CDR3 is 15 amino acids. Trimming took 3 bases from V and 5 from J; bases not matched to a gene: 7. Germline V gene lookup returns CDR1 MNHEY and CDR2 SVGEGT. This chain's CDR3 is CASSYRAGSNNEQFF. For the CDR3, the DNA is TGTGCCAGCAGTTATAGAGCGGGGTCTAACAATGAGCAGTTCTTC.

V usage is TRBV5-5 and J usage is TRBJ2-1; possible D gene TRBD2, 6 bases. CDR3 length: 14 amino acids. The germline gives CDR1 SGHKS, CDR2 YYEKEE (reference sequence). V was clipped by 10 bases and J by 8 bases, with 22 bases between them. For the CDR3, the DNA is TGTGCCGCATCCTGGGACTGGGAAAGAGATGAGCAGTTCTTC. Translating it yields CAASWDWERDEQFF.

This clonotype was seen only a few times. The J gene is TRBJ2-1, the V gene TRBV7-2, with 8 bases aligning to TRBD2. The ends lost 5 bases at V and 3 bases at J; junction bases unmatched: 12. This CDR3 has 17 residues. Germline CDR1 is SGHTA and CDR2 is FQGNSA. The CDR3 region is CASSRPSTSGNYNEQFF. The CDR3, as DNA: TGTGCCAGCAGCCGCCCAAGCACTAGCGGAAACTACAATGAGCAGTTCTTC.

This clonotype was seen more than once but under ten times. V and J are TRBV15 and TRBJ1-4; unclear D gene. CDR3 size: 12 residues. CDR1 LNHNV and CDR2 YYDKDF come from the germline V gene (reference sequence). V was pared by 3 bases and J by 3 bases, with 2 bases between. This CDR3 is CATSRPNEKLFF. The CDR3 bases are TGTGCCACCAGCAGGCCTAATGAAAAACTGTTTTTT. Based on the CDR3 plus reference TRBV15 and TRBJ1-4, the full variable domain is DAMVIQNPRYQVTQFGKPVTLSCSQTLNHNVMYWYQQKSSQAPKLLFHYYDKDFNNEADTPDNFQSRRPNTSFCFLDIRSPGLGDTAMYLCATSRPNEKLFFGSGTQLSVL.

The CDR3 here is CSALTGQLNQPQHF. In DNA form, the CDR3 reads TGCAGTGCTTTGACAGGGCAGCTTAATCAGCCCCAGCATTTT. J is TRBJ1-5 and V is TRBV20-1; 7 bases line up with TRBD1. The V gene end was trimmed by 5 bases and the J gene end by 4 bases; junction bases not matched to a gene: 8. The germline V gene encodes CDR1 DFQATT and CDR2 SNEGSKA (reference sequence). The CDR3 totals 14 residues.

This clonotype was detected a few times. The V gene is TRBV10-3, the J gene TRBJ2-3; a weak D match, TRBD1 (6 bases). This CDR3 spans 15 amino acids. V was pared by 6 bases and J by 0 bases, with 13 bases between. CDR1 and CDR2 from the germline V gene are ENHRY and SYGVKD. The CDR3: CAIRTGSPSTDTQYF. Written as DNA, the CDR3 is TGTGCCATCAGGACAGGTTCCCCTAGCACAGATACGCAGTATTTT.

The chain uses TRBV5-1 and TRBJ2-5, with 8 nucleotides matching TRBD1. This CDR3 has 13 amino acids. Trimming took 6 bases from V and 2 from J; bases not matched to a gene: 3. Per germline, CDR1 SGHRS and CDR2 YFSETQ. The CDR3, as DNA: TGCGCCAGCACCGGGACAGGTCAAGAGACCCAGTACTTC. Its protein product is CASTGTGQETQYF.

The table lists this clonotype with many counts. The V and J genes are TRBV20-1 and TRBJ2-7; 10 nucleotides agree with TRBD2. The CDR3 has 12 residues. V lost 7 bases and J lost 5; bases outside the gene matches: 5. Germline V gives CDR1 DFQATT, CDR2 SNEGSKA (reference sequence). In DNA form, the CDR3 reads TGCAGTGTGGGACTAGCGAACGACGAGCAGTACTTC. Translated, it gives CSVGLANDEQYF.

This clonotype was counted many times. The CDR3 nucleotides are TGTGCCATCAACCCACAGGTGGGGGACACCGGGGAGCTGTTTTTT. Residues: CAINPQVGDTGELFF. V gene TRBV10-3 combines with J gene TRBJ2-2; D could derive from TRBD1 or TRBD2 (5 bases each). Per the germline V gene, CDR1 is ENHRY and CDR2 is SYGVKD. The CDR3 sequence is 15 residues long. The V gene lost 7 bases and the J gene lost 3 bases, with 15 bases spanning the gap.

The sample holds a few counts of this clonotype. The rearrangement links TRBV27 to TRBJ1-1; D gene uncertain. The CDR3 loop spans 14 amino acids. Germline-derived CDR1 and CDR2 are MNHEY and SMNVEV (reference sequence). With 0 bases removed from V and 3 bases from J, the gap between germline ends came to 8 bases. CDR3 DNA: TGTGCCAGCAGTTTATCGAGAGACTACACTGAAGCTTTCTTT. It encodes CASSLSRDYTEAFF.

This clonotype was detected a few times. J is TRBJ1-2 and V is TRBV12-3 or TRBV12-4; D remains unclear. The CDR3 is 13 residues long. The V and J ends lost 8 bases and 4 bases respectively, with 14 bases between them. CDR3 nucleotide sequence: TGTGCCAGCGAACGGCGGGCGGGCTATGGCTACACCTTC. It codes for CASERRAGYGYTF.

The count of this clonotype is one. An end of the junction differs from the germline gene, which may be a read error. The chain joins TRBV12-3 or TRBV12-4 to TRBJ1-2; perhaps TRBD1 as D (6 bases). This CDR3 is built from 15 residues. The DNA of the CDR3 is TGTGCCAGCACTGAGACAGGTTCGGCTAACCATGGCTACACCTTC. Its translation: CASTETGSANHGYTF.

This rearrangement joins TRBV27 to TRBJ2-7; a weak D match, TRBD1 (6 bases). V was pared by 4 bases and J by 3 bases, with 16 bases between. CDR1 is MNHEY and CDR2 is SMNVEV in the germline V gene (reference sequence). There are 15 residues in the CDR3. The CDR3 sequence: CASSSYPGQNYEQYF. The CDR3 DNA follows: TGTGCCAGCAGTTCCTACCCCGGACAGAACTACGAGCAGTACTTC.

J is TRBJ2-2 and V is TRBV20-1; no firm D call. The CDR3 runs to 15 residues. V dropped 0 bases and J dropped 2 bases, with 10 bases sitting between them. Germline V gives CDR1 DFQATT, CDR2 SNEGSKA (reference sequence). As DNA, the CDR3 is TGCAGTGCTAGAGATTTCGGTCTTAACACCGGGGAGCTGTTTTTT. Translation gives CSARDFGLNTGELFF.

This clonotype was observed a handful of times. The CDR3 loop is CASSFRQGRSDTQYF. For the CDR3, the DNA is TGTGCCAGCAGCTTCCGACAGGGGAGATCAGATACGCAGTATTTT. This chain joins TRBV7-2 and TRBJ2-3; 8 positions agree with TRBD1. Trimming removed 3 bases from V and 4 bases from J; junction bases left unmatched: 6. The V gene's germline CDR1 is SGHTA and CDR2 FQGNSA. This CDR3 has 15 residues.

The V call is TRBV2, the J call TRBJ2-5; D may match TRBD1 or TRBD2 (5 bases each). V dropped 4 bases and J dropped 4 bases, with 13 bases sitting between them. The CDR3 runs to 14 residues. CDR1 is SNHLY and CDR2 is FYNNEI in the germline V gene. This chain's CDR3 is CASSGGVFPETQYF. The CDR3 DNA reads as TGTGCCAGCAGTGGAGGGGTATTTCCAGAGACCCAGTACTTC.

This chain connects TRBV5-6 to TRBJ1-1; perhaps TRBD1 as D (6 bases). Trimming took off 6 bases at V and 7 bases at J, with 13 bases between the two ends. Germline-derived CDR1 and CDR2 are SGHDT and YYEEEE. The CDR3 consists of 12 residues. CDR3 DNA: TGTGCCAGCACCTACAACAGGGATGAAGCTTTCTTT. This encodes CASTYNRDEAFF.

This clonotype was counted between two and nine times. The rearrangement links TRBV20-1 to TRBJ2-3; unclear D gene. The V end lost 3 bases, the J end lost 5 bases, and 3 bases lay between the germline ends. This CDR3 has 10 residues. The germline CDR1 and CDR2 sequences are DFQATT and SNEGSKA (reference sequence). CDR3 nucleotides: TGCAGTGCTAGTAAAGATACGCAGTATTTT. Translated: CSASKDTQYF.

The sample holds many counts of this clonotype. The gene calls are TRBV7-2 and TRBJ1-2; D is perhaps TRBD1 (6 bases). The V end lost 8 bases, the J end lost 0 bases, and 13 bases lay between the germline ends. CDR3 length: 14 amino acids. Germline CDR1 and CDR2: SGHTA and FQGNSA. CDR3 region: CASSPGQANYGYTF. DNA of the CDR3: TGTGCCAGCTCACCGGGACAAGCTAACTATGGCTACACCTTC.

This clonotype was seen more than once but under ten times. V and J are TRBV10-3 and TRBJ2-5; no firm D call. The germline gives CDR1 ENHRY, CDR2 SYGVKD. The V gene lost 1 base and the J gene lost 5 bases, with 8 bases spanning the gap. The CDR3 is made up of 13 amino acids. The CDR3 protein is CAISEFGGETQYF. The DNA of the CDR3 is TGTGCCATCAGTGAGTTTGGTGGGGAGACCCAGTACTTC.

The chain combines TRBV20-1 with TRBJ2-1; a possible D gene is TRBD2 (5 bases). Trimming cost V 3 bases and J 7 bases, with 10 bases left between them. From germline, CDR1 is DFQATT and CDR2 SNEGSKA (reference sequence). The CDR3 is 12 residues long. CDR3 bases: TGCAGTGCTAGGGGAGTATTGAATGAGCAGTTCTTC. Its translation: CSARGVLNEQFF.

This clonotype was counted between two and nine times. This chain connects TRBV11-1 to TRBJ2-3; TRBD1 matches 8 bases. CDR1 is SGHAT, CDR2 FQDESV, per germline (reference sequence). V dropped 7 bases and J dropped 4; count of bases not matched to a gene: 10. The CDR3 spans 15 residues. The DNA of the CDR3 is TGTGCCAGCACCACATTACAGGGGGGCTCAGATACGCAGTATTTT. It yields the protein CASTTLQGGSDTQYF.

A few counts support this clonotype. The J gene is TRBJ1-6, the V gene TRBV6-5, with D tentatively TRBD1 (5 bases). The CDR3 spans 14 residues. V was clipped by 2 bases and J by 10 bases, with 12 bases between them. Germline CDR1 and CDR2: MNHEY and SVGAGI. In nucleotides, the CDR3 is TGTGCCAGCAGTTACGCAGGGATGGAGTCACCCCTCCACTTT. Its protein is CASSYAGMESPLHF.

The chain recombines TRBV6-2 or TRBV6-3 with TRBJ1-5, with D perhaps TRBD1 (5 bases). Germline V gene sequence: CDR1 MNHEY, CDR2 SVGEGT. The CDR3 contains 15 residues. Trimming took off 2 bases at V and 2 bases at J, with 10 bases between the two ends. The CDR3, as DNA: TGTGCCAGCAGTTACGCGGGGGAGGGCAATCAGCCCCAGCATTTT. As protein: CASSYAGEGNQPQHF.